This T cell receptor (beta chain) derives from a study of blood T cell repertoires in COVID-19. Overall study: Sources were T cells, B-cell-depleted T cells, or PBMCs; the material itself was cDNA or gDNA.

Produced via immunoSEQ multiplex PCR; TCRdb's table is partial and in-frame only. This sample carries more than 300,000 clones, roughly 90% of them seen once, and the ten largest clones take roughly 3.6%. CDR3 length equals 14 residues. Germline lookup yields CDR1 MNHEY and CDR2 SMNVEV (reference sequence). V trimming: 2 bases; J trimming: 3 bases; junction bases outside the gene matches: 3. Participants were aged about 18 to 89 years, lived in about 26 US areas, and enrolled virtually. This TCR was recovered from a woman aged 25 to 39 who had been exposed to COVID-19. This chain links TRBV27 with TRBJ2-7, with 8 positions matching TRBD1. The sequencing input was PBMCs or T cells enriched from blood (not recorded which). CDR3 bases: TGTGCCAGCAGTTTACGCAGGGGGCGCTACGAGCAGTACTTC. As protein: CASSLRRGRYEQYF.